Following are 27 T cell receptor beta chains from one sample sequenced in a study of blood T cell repertoires in COVID-19. Produced via immunoSEQ multiplex PCR; TCRdb's table is partial and in-frame only. The sample records under 300,000 clones, under 95% being singletons. Sample: PBMCs or T cells enriched from blood (not recorded which). These receptors all come from a woman under 30 who had recovered from COVID-19.

The V gene is TRBV10-3, the J gene TRBJ2-2; TRBD1 matches at 7 bases. After removal of 7 bases from V and 0 bases from J, the junction contained 2 bases not matched to a gene. The CDR3 runs to 14 residues. Germline V gene lookup returns CDR1 ENHRY and CDR2 SYGVKD. The CDR3 nucleotides are TGTGCCATCAAGGACAGGCCGAACACCGGGGAGCTGTTTTTT. Translation gives CAIKDRPNTGELFF.

V is TRBV28 and J is TRBJ1-1, with 7 positions matching TRBD1. V lost 5 bases to trimming and J lost 0 bases; unmatched junction nucleotides: 6. This CDR3 has 15 amino acids. Looked up from germline, CDR1 is MDHEN and CDR2 is SYDVKM. The CDR3 DNA sequence: TGTGCCAGCAGTCCTACACAGGGGATGAACACTGAAGCTTTCTTT. It is translated as CASSPTQGMNTEAFF. Full variable domain (remainder filled in from reference TRBV28 and TRBJ1-1): DVKVTQSSRYLVKRTGEKVFLECVQDMDHENMFWYRQDPGLGLRLIYFSYDVKMKEKGDIPEGYSVSREKKERFSLILESASTNQTSMYLCASSPTQGMNTEAFFGQGTRLTVV.

The V and J genes are TRBV5-5 and TRBJ1-2, with TRBD1 as a possible D gene (5 bases). Germline V gene lookup returns CDR1 SGHKS and CDR2 YYEKEE (reference sequence). The CDR3 covers 13 residues. Trimming took off 5 bases at V and 5 bases at J, with 13 bases between the two ends. CDR3 nucleotides: TGTGCCAGCAGTCCCAAAGACAGATATGGCTACACCTTC. Translation gives CASSPKDRYGYTF.

V usage is TRBV18 and J usage is TRBJ1-1; the D gene is possibly TRBD1 (6 bases). Deletions cut 3 bases from V and 7 bases from J, with 15 bases between. The CDR3 is made up of 14 amino acids. CDR1 is KGHSH, CDR2 LQKENI, per germline. The CDR3 region has the DNA TGTGCCAGCTCACCCGGACCAGGGGTCGGTGAAGCTTTCTTT. This translates into CASSPGPGVGEAFF.

The V gene is TRBV6-5, the J gene TRBJ2-2, with D unclear. The CDR3 is 14 amino acids. V lost 2 bases and J 6 bases, leaving 10 bases between the germline ends. Germline V gives CDR1 MNHEY, CDR2 SVGAGI. Written as DNA, the CDR3 is TGTGCCAGCAGTTACGGGCGTCTGGCCGGGGAGCTGTTTTTT. Translated, it gives CASSYGRLAGELFF.

CDR3 region: CASKQGTGDEKLFF. DNA of the CDR3: TGTGCCAGCAAGCAAGGAACAGGGGATGAAAAACTGTTTTTT. This chain joins TRBV2 and TRBJ1-4; 7 nucleotides agree with TRBD1. The CDR3 length is 14 residues. Losses at the gene ends were 7 bases for V and 6 bases for J; bases not matched to a gene: 8. Germline CDR1 and CDR2: SNHLY and FYNNEI.

The chain links TRBV5-1 to TRBJ2-2; a possible D gene is TRBD2 (6 bases). This CDR3 contains 15 residues. Germline V gene sequence: CDR1 SGHRS, CDR2 YFSETQ. V lost 3 bases, J lost 2 bases, and 11 bases lay in between. The CDR3 coding sequence is TGCGCCAGCAGCTCTCCGGGACTTAACACCGGGGAGCTGTTTTTT. Translated, it gives CASSSPGLNTGELFF.

The chain employs TRBV3-1 (or the pseudogene TRBV3-2) and TRBJ2-5, with D tentatively TRBD2 (6 bases). CDR1 and CDR2 from the germline V gene are LGHDT and YNNKEL (reference sequence). The CDR3 runs to 13 residues. V shed 6 bases and J shed 1 base, with 9 bases lying between them. The CDR3 sequence: CASRNGGQETQYF. Written as DNA, the CDR3 is TGTGCCAGCAGGAACGGGGGCCAAGAGACCCAGTACTTC.

The chain carries TRBV6-5 and TRBJ1-4; D gene unclear. This CDR3 region has 13 residues. Deletions cut 8 bases from V and 0 bases from J, with 7 bases between. Germline V lookup: CDR1 MNHEY, CDR2 SVGAGI. The chain's CDR3 is CASRRATNEKLFF. The CDR3 DNA reads TGTGCCAGCCGGAGAGCAACTAATGAAAAACTGTTTTTT.

The rearrangement links TRBV6-2 or TRBV6-3 to TRBJ1-2; 7 bases align to TRBD1. The CDR3 covers 17 residues. After removal of 2 bases from V and 2 bases from J, the junction contained 11 bases not matched to a gene. From germline, CDR1 is MNHEY and CDR2 SVGEGT. In DNA, the CDR3 is TGTGCCAGCAGTTACCATCTGGACAGGCAGGTGAACTATGGCTACACCTTC. This encodes CASSYHLDRQVNYGYTF.

This clone showed up just once. V and J are TRBV9 and TRBJ2-7; TRBD1 might be the D (7 bases). V lost 4 bases, J lost 6 bases, and 14 bases lay in between. Germline CDR1 SGDLS, CDR2 YYNGEE. CDR3 length: 13 residues. The CDR3 DNA reads TGTGCCAGCAGCTTAGCTCAGGGGGGCGAGCAGTACTTC. Protein product: CASSLAQGGEQYF.

This clone was counted a single time. The CDR3 loop reads CASSSPRGSGNTIYF. The CDR3 DNA reads TGTGCCAGCAGCTCCCCCAGGGGATCTGGAAACACCATATATTTT. The chain recombines TRBV28 with TRBJ1-3; D perhaps matches TRBD1 (6 bases). Trimming pared 6 bases from V and 1 base from J, leaving 13 bases between. This CDR3 is 15 amino acids long. The germline V gene encodes CDR1 MDHEN and CDR2 SYDVKM.

The chain has TRBV18 and TRBJ2-1; 9 nucleotides match TRBD2. V lost 4 bases and J lost 5; bases outside the gene matches: 3. Germline V gene data show CDR1 as KGHSH and CDR2 as LQKENI. This CDR3 contains 14 residues. CDR3 sequence: CASSLGLANNEQFF. In nucleotides, the CDR3 is TGTGCCAGCTCACTGGGACTAGCAAACAATGAGCAGTTCTTC. Full variable domain (missing parts from reference TRBV18 and TRBJ2-1): NAGVMQNPRHLVRRRGQEARLRCSPMKGHSHVYWYRQLPEEGLKFMVYLQKENIIDESGMPKERFSAEFPKEGPSILRIQQVVRGDSAAYFCASSLGLANNEQFFGPGTRLTVL.

The gene calls are TRBV11-2 and TRBJ1-2, with D hard to call. The CDR3 is 15 amino acids. Trimming shortened V by 6 bases and J by 0 bases, and 14 bases separated the two germline ends. Germline values: CDR1 SGHAT, CDR2 FQNNGV. The CDR3 bases are TGTGCCAGCAGGCAGGCAGGCGGGACTAACTATGGCTACACCTTC. Amino acid sequence: CASRQAGGTNYGYTF.

CDR3 region: CASSTGQDTSYEQYF. Written as DNA, the CDR3 is TGTGCCAGTAGTACCGGACAGGACACCTCCTACGAGCAGTACTTC. V and J are TRBV19 and TRBJ2-7; TRBD1 aligns across 7 bases. The CDR3 has 15 residues. Germline CDR1 LNHDA, CDR2 SQIVND (reference sequence). Trimming took 4 bases from V and 0 from J; bases not matched to a gene: 6.

The chain is built from TRBV19 and TRBJ2-1; 8 bases fit TRBD2. CDR1 and CDR2 from the germline V gene are LNHDA and SQIVND (reference sequence). This CDR3 is 15 amino acids long. Trimming removed 3 bases from V and 10 bases from J; junction bases left unmatched: 11. Here the CDR3 reads CASSITSGGLGEQFF. CDR3 sequence (DNA): TGTGCCAGTAGTATCACTAGCGGTGGCCTAGGGGAGCAGTTCTTC.

The rearrangement joins TRBV7-2 to TRBJ1-4; D gene uncertain. CDR1 is SGHTA and CDR2 is FQGNSA in the germline V gene. Trimming removed 1 base at V and 9 bases at J, with 12 bases between. This CDR3 is 14 amino acids long. CDR3 coding DNA: TGTGCCAGCAGCTTAGGGTCGGAGATTCAAAAACTGTTTTTT. It codes for CASSLGSEIQKLFF.

The J gene is TRBJ2-7, the V gene TRBV28, with 7 bases identical to TRBD2. The CDR3 runs 12 residues. Trimming at V came to 8 bases and at J to 5 bases, leaving 6 bases not matched to a gene. The germline gives CDR1 MDHEN, CDR2 SYDVKM. The CDR3 region is CASLGGVNEQYF. The DNA of the CDR3 is TGTGCCAGCCTTGGGGGGGTTAACGAGCAGTACTTC.

About this clone itself: The sample has other DNA sequences that encode this CDR3 too. The rearrangement joins TRBV5-1 to TRBJ1-2, with a tentative D call TRBD1 (5 bases). Germline assignment: CDR1 SGHRS and CDR2 YFSETQ. This CDR3 contains 12 residues. Deletions cut 4 bases from V and 4 bases from J, with 8 bases between. In DNA form, the CDR3 reads TGCGCCAGCAGCCCTGACAGCTATGGCTACACCTTC. This encodes CASSPDSYGYTF.

The J gene is TRBJ2-7, the V gene TRBV18, with 13 bases lining up with TRBD2. V was clipped by 3 bases and J by 7 bases; unmatched bases: 6. This CDR3 comprises 15 residues. Germline V lookup: CDR1 KGHSH, CDR2 LQKENI. The CDR3 DNA sequence: TGTGCCAGCTCACCTCCGGGACTAGCGGGGTTTGAGCAGTACTTC. As protein: CASSPPGLAGFEQYF.

V is TRBV5-1 and J is TRBJ2-5; 7 bases match TRBD1. J gave up 5 bases and V 0 bases, and 13 bases lay outside the gene matches. The CDR3 spans 17 residues. The germline V gene has CDR1 SGHRS and CDR2 YFSETQ. This CDR3 is CASSLGGQSRVMETQYF. Written as DNA, the CDR3 is TGCGCCAGCAGCTTGGGGGGACAGTCCCGGGTGATGGAGACCCAGTACTTC.

The count of this clone is one. This chain joins TRBV6-2 or TRBV6-3 and TRBJ1-2, with 7 bases fitting TRBD1. This CDR3 is built from 15 residues. The germline V gene encodes CDR1 MNHEY and CDR2 SVGEGT. Unmatched junction bases numbered 7, after V lost 6 bases and J lost 0 bases. This CDR3 is CASSFSGTANYGYTF. CDR3 nucleotide sequence: TGTGCCAGCAGCTTCTCCGGGACAGCTAACTATGGCTACACCTTC.

V is TRBV13 and J is TRBJ1-5; 7 nucleotides line up with TRBD1. The germline CDR1 and CDR2 sequences are PRHDT and FYEKMQ (reference sequence). The CDR3 sequence is 13 residues long. Germline trimming cut 6 bases from V and 7 bases from J; bases unmatched to any gene: 6. The CDR3 protein is CASSAGGEQPQHF. The DNA for the CDR3 is TGTGCCAGCAGTGCAGGGGGTGAGCAGCCCCAGCATTTT.

The chain uses TRBV27 and TRBJ1-1, with no clear D. CDR1 and CDR2 (germline): MNHEY, SMNVEV (reference sequence). The V gene lost 5 bases and the J gene lost 1 base, with 14 bases spanning the gap. CDR3 length: 15 amino acids. The CDR3 sequence: CASSPDISGNTEAFF. The CDR3 nucleotides read TGTGCCAGCAGTCCAGATATCTCGGGGAACACTGAAGCTTTCTTT.

The chain employs TRBV7-2 and TRBJ2-5, with D uncertain. Between the trimmed V and J ends, which lost 1 base and 2 bases, there was a span of 11 bases. The CDR3 loop spans 15 amino acids. The germline V gene encodes CDR1 SGHTA and CDR2 FQGNSA. The CDR3 DNA reads TGTGCCAGCAGCTTAGGAGTCCGAGTACAAGAGACCCAGTACTTC. The encoded protein is CASSLGVRVQETQYF. The full variable domain, rest sourced from reference TRBV7-2 and TRBJ2-5, is GAGVSQSPSNKVTEKGKDVELRCDPISGHTALYWYRQSLGQGLEFLIYFQGNSAPDKSGLPSDRFSAERTGGSVSTLTIQRTQQEDSAVYLCASSLGVRVQETQYFGPGTRLLVL.

The rearrangement joins TRBV28 to TRBJ1-5, with D hard to call. Deletions cut 5 bases from V and 3 bases from J, with 17 bases between. CDR1 is MDHEN, CDR2 SYDVKM, per germline. The CDR3 spans 16 residues. CDR3: CASSPSLSHYNQPQHF. The CDR3 nucleotides read TGTGCCAGCAGTCCGAGCCTCAGCCACTACAATCAGCCCCAGCATTTT. Complete variable domain (other parts from reference TRBV28 and TRBJ1-5): DVKVTQSSRYLVKRTGEKVFLECVQDMDHENMFWYRQDPGLGLRLIYFSYDVKMKEKGDIPEGYSVSREKKERFSLILESASTNQTSMYLCASSPSLSHYNQPQHFGDGTRLSIL.

This sequence joins TRBV9 and TRBJ1-1, with 9 bases fitting TRBD1. Germline values: CDR1 SGDLS, CDR2 YYNGEE. V gave up 0 bases and J gave up 1 base; unmatched junction bases: 4. The CDR3 extends over 16 amino acids. The CDR3 DNA reads as TGTGCCAGCAGCGTAGGAACAGGGGGCTCGAACACTGAAGCTTTCTTT. Protein: CASSVGTGGSNTEAFF.